This T cell receptor beta chain is from a study of cytomegalovirus exposure and HLA in healthy donors. Study-level points and caveats: When analyzed later, a missense DCLRE1C variant was found to be linked to TCR beta V- and J-gene trimming. What TCR beta sequences reportedly achieved was accurate prediction of HLA-A and HLA-B alleles in most subjects.

As to this clone: Antigen specificity is unknown.

60 Vbeta and 13 Jbeta primers were used in PCR. Profiling relied on immunoSEQ multiplex PCR, and the TCRdb table lists in-frame clones only, not all of them. The data show under 200,000 clones, with roughly 73% seen just once and around 4.7% held by the top ten. The source material was PBMCs. The sequence came from a male donor in good health and CMV-seronegative.

The CDR3 loop reads CASSLAQQGANYGYTF. The CDR3 DNA reads as TGCGCCAGCAGCTTGGCCCAACAGGGGGCCAACTATGGCTACACCTTC. The rearrangement joins TRBV5-1 to TRBJ1-2, with 9 nucleotides matching TRBD1. Germline assignment: CDR1 SGHRS and CDR2 YFSETQ. J was trimmed by 2 bases and V by 0 bases; bases with no gene match: 5. The CDR3 has 16 amino acids.